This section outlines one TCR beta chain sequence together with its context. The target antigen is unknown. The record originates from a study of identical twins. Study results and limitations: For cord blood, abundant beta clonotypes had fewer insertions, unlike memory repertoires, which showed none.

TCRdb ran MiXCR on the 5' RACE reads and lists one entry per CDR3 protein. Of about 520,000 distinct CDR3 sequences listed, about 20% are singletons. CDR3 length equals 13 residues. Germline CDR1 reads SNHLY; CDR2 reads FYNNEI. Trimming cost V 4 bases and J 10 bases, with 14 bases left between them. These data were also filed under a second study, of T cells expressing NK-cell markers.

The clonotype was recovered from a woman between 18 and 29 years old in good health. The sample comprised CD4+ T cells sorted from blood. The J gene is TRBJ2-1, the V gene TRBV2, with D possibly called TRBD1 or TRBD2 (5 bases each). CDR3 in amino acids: CASSGEYGAEQFF. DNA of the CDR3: TGTGCCAGCAGTGGGGAGTACGGGGCCGAGCAGTTCTTC.